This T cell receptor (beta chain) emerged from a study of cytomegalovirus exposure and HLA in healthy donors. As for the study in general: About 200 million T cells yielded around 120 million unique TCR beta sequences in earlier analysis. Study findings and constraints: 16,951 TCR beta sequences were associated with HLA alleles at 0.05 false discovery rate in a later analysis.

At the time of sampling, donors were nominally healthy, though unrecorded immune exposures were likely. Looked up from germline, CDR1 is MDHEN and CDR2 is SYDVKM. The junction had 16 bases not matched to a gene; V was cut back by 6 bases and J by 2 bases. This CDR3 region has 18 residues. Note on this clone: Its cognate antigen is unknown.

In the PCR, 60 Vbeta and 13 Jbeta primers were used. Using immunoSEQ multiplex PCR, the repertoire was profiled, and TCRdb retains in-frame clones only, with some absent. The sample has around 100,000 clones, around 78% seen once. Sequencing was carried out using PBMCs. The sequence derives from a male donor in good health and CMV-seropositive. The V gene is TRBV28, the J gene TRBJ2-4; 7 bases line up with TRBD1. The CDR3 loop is CASSLTNRGGRTKNIQYF. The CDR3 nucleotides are TGTGCCAGCAGCCTGACTAACAGGGGCGGTAGGACCAAAAACATTCAGTACTTC.